This entry describes one T cell receptor (beta chain). It was via CD45RO/CCR7/CD25/CD127/CD95/CD27 that CD4+ naive, central memory, regulatory and stem cell-like memory cells were sorted. The record originates from a study of beta chain features in type 1 diabetes. Study summary: Cells sorted and examined across all samples totaled roughly 100,000,000.

Germline assignment: CDR1 MNHEY and CDR2 SMNVEV (reference sequence). Trimming pared 6 bases from V and 4 bases from J, leaving 13 bases between. The CDR3 extends over 13 amino acids. Expressed TCRB transcripts were sequenced after all isolated RNA was converted to cDNA. Clones were read by immunoSEQ multiplex PCR, and TCRdb kept only the in-frame ones, dropping some. The sample holds about 340,000 clones, 7.5% to 9% seen once. Sequenced sample: central memory CD4+ T cells from blood. This TCR derives from a woman under 30 in good health. This sequence joins TRBV27 and TRBJ2-7, with a weak D call TRBD2 (6 bases). CDR3 DNA sequence: TGTGCCAGCAGACTAGCCCCCGGTTACGAGCAGTACTTC. It yields the protein CASRLAPGYEQYF.